These 30 T cell receptor beta chains share one sample of origin, sequenced in a study of identical twins. Each CDR3 protein is one row after TCRdb ran MiXCR on the 5' RACE reads. The sample holds around 340,000 distinct CDR3 sequences, 12% seen once. Separately, the same data were catalogued under a study of yellow fever vaccine responses in identical twins.

Sequencing input: CD8+ T cells sorted from blood. The receptors were gathered from a woman aged 18-30 years in good health.

This clonotype has only a few counts. The V call is TRBV10-1, the J call TRBJ2-7; D tentatively fits TRBD1 or TRBD2 (5 bases each). This CDR3 has 15 amino acids. CDR1 and CDR2 from the germline V gene are WNHNN and SYGVQD (reference sequence). V lost 3 bases to trimming and J lost 5 bases, with 17 bases between them. The CDR3 sequence is CASSDHSGARDEQYF. The DNA of the CDR3 is TGCGCCAGCAGTGATCACTCCGGGGCCCGAGACGAGCAGTACTTC.

This clonotype has ten or more counts. V gene TRBV5-1 combines with J gene TRBJ2-7, with 8 bases lining up with TRBD1. The length of the CDR3 is 14 residues. After removal of 2 bases from V and 5 bases from J, the junction contained 6 bases not matched to a gene. In germline, CDR1 is SGHRS, CDR2 YFSETQ. The CDR3 here is CASSFGQGVDEQYF. CDR3 nucleotide sequence: TGCGCCAGCAGCTTTGGACAGGGAGTCGACGAGCAGTACTTC.

V is TRBV12-3 or TRBV12-4 and J is TRBJ2-2; either TRBD1 or TRBD2 may supply D (5 bases each). The CDR3 has 15 residues. V was clipped by 3 bases and J by 4 bases, with 12 bases between them. The CDR3 loop reads CASSFRDHVTGELFF. The CDR3 DNA reads as TGTGCCAGCAGTTTTAGGGACCACGTCACCGGGGAGCTGTTTTTT.

This clonotype was counted a few times. The chain carries TRBV6-2 or TRBV6-3 and TRBJ1-1; D is undetermined. This CDR3 is 14 amino acids long. V dropped 4 bases and J dropped 1 base, with 10 bases sitting between them. The germline CDR1 and CDR2 sequences are MNHEY and SVGEGT. The DNA of the CDR3 is TGTGCCAGCAGTTTCCAACATGAGAACACTGAAGCTTTCTTT. Translating gives CASSFQHENTEAFF.

The chain carries TRBV5-6 and TRBJ2-5; 9 bases fit TRBD2. The V and J ends lost 6 bases and 1 base, in that order; junction bases with no gene match: 10. Per the germline V gene, CDR1 is SGHDT and CDR2 is YYEEEE. This CDR3 comprises 16 residues. CDR3 DNA: TGTGCCAGCAACCCTCTGGCGGGAGGGACCCAAGAGACCCAGTACTTC. The encoded protein is CASNPLAGGTQETQYF.

This chain connects TRBV18 to TRBJ1-2; maybe TRBD1 (5 bases). This CDR3 is 15 amino acids long. The germline V and J ends were trimmed by 0 bases and 0 bases, with 8 bases remaining between them. Germline assignment: CDR1 KGHSH and CDR2 LQKENI. The CDR3 region has the DNA TGTGCCAGCTCACCACCGACAGATACTAACTATGGCTACACCTTC. Its translation: CASSPPTDTNYGYTF. Full variable domain (missing parts from reference TRBV18 and TRBJ1-2): NAGVMQNPRHLVRRRGQEARLRCSPMKGHSHVYWYRQLPEEGLKFMVYLQKENIIDESGMPKERFSAEFPKEGPSILRIQQVVRGDSAAYFCASSPPTDTNYGYTFGSGTRLTVV.

V and J are TRBV7-6 and TRBJ2-7, with TRBD1 matching over 7 bases. The junction had 14 bases not matched to a gene; V was cut back by 4 bases and J by 2 bases. CDR1 and CDR2 from the germline V gene are SGHVS and FNYEAQ. The CDR3 has 17 amino acids. CDR3 loop: CASSSTTGTAYAYEQYF. For the CDR3, the DNA is TGTGCCAGCAGCTCCACGACGGGGACAGCGTATGCCTACGAGCAGTACTTC.

This clonotype was recorded a few times. The chain is built from TRBV10-2 and TRBJ2-7, with TRBD1 identical over 9 bases. Looked up from germline, CDR1 is WSHSY and CDR2 is SAAADI. Trimming removed 4 bases from V and 5 bases from J; junction bases left unmatched: 12. The CDR3 spans 16 residues. Written as DNA, the CDR3 is TGCGCCAGCAGTGCGGGCGACAACAGGGGGCCTCACGAGCAGTACGTC. Its translation: CASSAGDNRGPHEQYV.

The V call is TRBV12-3 or TRBV12-4, the J call TRBJ2-1, with D possibly being TRBD1 (8 bases). V was pared by 4 bases and J by 9 bases, with 31 bases between. CDR3 length: 19 amino acids. The CDR3 loop reads CASSSSGGDSREWRFEQFF. CDR3 in DNA: TGTGCCAGCAGTTCCTCAGGGGGCGACTCGCGGGAGTGGAGGTTTGAGCAGTTCTTC.

The V call is TRBV29-1, the J call TRBJ2-3; 13 bases map to TRBD2. After removal of 4 bases from V and 6 bases from J, the junction contained 13 bases not matched to a gene. Per germline, CDR1 SQVTM and CDR2 ANQGSEA. This CDR3 comprises 17 residues. CDR3: CSVAPRTSGGALDTQYF. The CDR3 DNA reads TGCAGCGTTGCCCCCCGAACTAGCGGGGGGGCGTTGGATACGCAGTATTTT.

This clonotype was seen only a few times. The chain couples TRBV6-1 to TRBJ2-7; 9 bases are shared with TRBD1. The CDR3 loop spans 15 amino acids. CDR1 is MNHNS, CDR2 SASEGT, per germline. Unmatched junction bases numbered 6, after V lost 6 bases and J lost 0 bases. CDR3 region: CASRPGTGPSYEQYV. CDR3 in DNA: TGTGCCAGCAGACCTGGGACAGGGCCCTCCTACGAGCAGTACGTC.

This clonotype was observed a few times. The chain has TRBV6-2 or TRBV6-3 and TRBJ2-7, with unresolved D. The CDR3 covers 14 residues. The ends were cut back, 2 bases at V and 0 bases at J, with 8 bases in the middle. Germline CDR1 reads MNHEY; CDR2 reads SVGEGT. The CDR3 DNA follows: TGTGCCAGCAGTTACGCTGGGTACTCCTACGAGCAGTACGTC. Amino acid sequence: CASSYAGYSYEQYV.

This clonotype was detected many times. This sequence joins TRBV20-1 and TRBJ2-1; TRBD2 aligns across 7 bases. Germline V CDR1 and CDR2: DFQATT, SNEGSKA (reference sequence). The CDR3 loop spans 14 amino acids. J gave up 6 bases and V 0 bases, and 5 bases lay outside the gene matches. The CDR3 region has the DNA TGCAGTGCTAGAGATGGGGGAGGGACCAATGAGCAGTTCTTC. Encoded protein: CSARDGGGTNEQFF.

There are a few counts of this clonotype. V and J are TRBV9 and TRBJ2-2; a possible D gene is TRBD1 (6 bases). CDR1 is SGDLS, CDR2 YYNGEE, per germline. This CDR3 spans 17 amino acids. With 1 base removed from V and 0 bases from J, the gap between germline ends came to 13 bases. CDR3 in DNA: TGTGCCAGCAGCGTAACAACAGGGAAAACGAACACCGGGGAGCTGTTTTTT. This gives the protein CASSVTTGKTNTGELFF.

This clonotype was detected only a few times. This chain uses TRBV5-5 with TRBJ2-3; 7 bases are shared with TRBD2. The CDR3 consists of 15 residues. The germline gives CDR1 SGHKS, CDR2 YYEKEE (reference sequence). The V gene end was trimmed by 4 bases and the J gene end by 5 bases; junction bases not matched to a gene: 10. The CDR3 loop reads CASSLSGLDGDTQYF. CDR3 coding DNA: TGTGCCAGCAGCCTGTCTGGACTAGATGGAGATACGCAGTATTTT.

This clonotype has more than one count but fewer than ten. The chain carries TRBV27 and TRBJ1-1; D call uncertain. Germline V CDR1 and CDR2: MNHEY, SMNVEV (reference sequence). CDR3 length: 12 residues. V was shortened by 3 bases and J by 3 bases, with 5 bases between the two germline ends. The CDR3 spells CASSFRYTEAFF. CDR3 in DNA: TGTGCCAGCAGTTTCCGCTACACTGAAGCTTTCTTT.

This clonotype was observed at least ten times. This chain connects TRBV10-3 to TRBJ1-2; D gene unclear. Germline CDR1 reads ENHRY; CDR2 reads SYGVKD. The CDR3 is 17 amino acids. V lost 0 bases to trimming and J lost 4 bases, with 18 bases between them. The CDR3 sequence: CAISESFGNAGGYGYTF. CDR3 DNA sequence: TGTGCCATCAGTGAGTCGTTCGGCAACGCAGGCGGCTATGGCTACACCTTC.

This rearrangement joins TRBV12-3 or TRBV12-4 to TRBJ1-4; 7 bases map to TRBD1. The CDR3 length is 12 residues. The V and J ends lost 4 bases and 10 bases, in that order; junction bases with no gene match: 3. CDR3 sequence (DNA): TGTGCCAGCAGTTCCTACAGGGGAAAACTGTTTTTT. Protein sequence: CASSSYRGKLFF.

This clonotype was observed at least ten times. The rearrangement joins TRBV7-8 to TRBJ2-1; D unclear. The CDR3 length is 14 residues. Germline values: CDR1 SGHVS, CDR2 FQNEAQ. Trimming pared 1 base from V and 2 bases from J, leaving 6 bases between. In DNA, the CDR3 is TGTGCCAGCAGCTTAGATACTACCTACAATGAGCAGTTCTTC. It translates to CASSLDTTYNEQFF.

This clonotype occurred a few times. J is TRBJ1-2 and V is TRBV24-1, with 7 bases identical to TRBD1. V trimming: 5 bases; J trimming: 6 bases; junction bases outside the gene matches: 5. The CDR3 runs 13 residues. In germline, CDR1 is KGHDR, CDR2 SFDVKD. The CDR3 here is CATSAGTAHGYTF. For the CDR3, the DNA is TGTGCCACCAGTGCCGGGACAGCACATGGCTACACCTTC.

This clonotype was seen a handful of times. V and J are TRBV9 and TRBJ2-6, with 11 bases identical to TRBD1. Germline V lookup: CDR1 SGDLS, CDR2 YYNGEE. The CDR3 spans 18 residues. V trimming: 3 bases; J trimming: 0 bases; junction bases outside the gene matches: 5. The CDR3 DNA reads as TGTGCCAGCAGCGCAAGGGACAGGGGGTACTCTGGGGCCAACGTCCTGACTTTC. It codes for CASSARDRGYSGANVLTF.

The chain is built from TRBV2 and TRBJ1-6; D is perhaps TRBD1 (5 bases). The CDR3 runs 14 residues. V lost 10 bases, J lost 1 base, and 11 bases lay in between. Germline loops: CDR1 SNHLY, CDR2 FYNNEI. The CDR3 region is CATQDRSYNSPLHF. The CDR3 DNA follows: TGTGCCACCCAAGACAGATCCTATAATTCACCCCTCCACTTT.

This clonotype was picked up one time. The V call is TRBV27, the J call TRBJ1-5, with a possible D match to TRBD1 (5 bases). Trimming shortened V by 5 bases and J by 2 bases, and 13 bases separated the two germline ends. Germline V gene lookup returns CDR1 MNHEY and CDR2 SMNVEV (reference sequence). CDR3 length: 15 amino acids. CDR3 DNA sequence: TGTGCCAGCAGTCCCGACTTGGGGGGCAATCAGCCCCAGCATTTT. This translates into CASSPDLGGNQPQHF.

This clonotype was seen a few times. V and J are TRBV20-1 and TRBJ1-1; D unclear. V was shortened by 3 bases and J by 0 bases, with 5 bases between the two germline ends. Germline V lookup: CDR1 DFQATT, CDR2 SNEGSKA (reference sequence). The CDR3 consists of 12 residues. CDR3 loop: CSASLMNTEAFF. The CDR3 nucleotides read TGCAGTGCTAGCCTGATGAACACTGAAGCTTTCTTT.

CDR3 residues: CASSQGLAGGFQETQYF. In DNA, the CDR3 is TGCGCCAGCAGCCAAGGGCTAGCGGGAGGGTTCCAAGAGACCCAGTACTTC. The chain uses TRBV4-1 and TRBJ2-5; 12 bases align to TRBD2. Looked up from germline, CDR1 is MGHRA and CDR2 is YSYEKL. The CDR3 has 17 amino acids. Germline trimming cut 1 base from V and 1 base from J; bases unmatched to any gene: 4.

There are a few counts of this clonotype. V is TRBV7-9 and J is TRBJ2-2; D is undetermined. V lost 7 bases and J 3 bases, leaving 0 bases between the germline ends. Per germline, CDR1 SEHNR and CDR2 FQNEAQ (reference sequence). This CDR3 spans 10 amino acids. Here the CDR3 DNA reads TGTGCCAGCAACACCGGGGAGCTGTTTTTT. Translating gives CASNTGELFF.

This clonotype has more than one count but fewer than ten. The rearrangement joins TRBV6-4 to TRBJ2-3; 10 bases align to TRBD2. The trim removed 5 bases at V and 4 bases at J, leaving 12 bases unmatched. This CDR3 has 17 residues. Germline values: CDR1 MRHNA, CDR2 SNTAGT. CDR3: CASSPTSGAGGADTQYF. In nucleotides, the CDR3 is TGTGCCAGCAGTCCCACTAGCGGGGCCGGTGGTGCAGATACGCAGTATTTT.

This clonotype was recorded at least ten times. The V gene is TRBV4-1, the J gene TRBJ2-7, with TRBD2 matching over 15 bases. CDR3 size: 15 residues. Germline CDR1 MGHRA, CDR2 YSYEKL. Germline trimming cut 4 bases from V and 7 bases from J; bases unmatched to any gene: 5. The CDR3 loop is CASSPSGLAGGEQYF. In DNA form, the CDR3 reads TGCGCCAGCAGCCCCTCCGGACTAGCGGGAGGGGAGCAGTACTTC.

Concerning this clonotype itself: A much larger clonotype is one base distant, so this may be a read error. The rearrangement joins TRBV5-1 to TRBJ2-7; D gene ambiguous. The germline CDR1 and CDR2 sequences are SGHRS and YFSETQ. V lost 0 bases and J lost 7, with 11 bases in between. The CDR3 contains 13 residues. The CDR3 DNA reads TGCGCCAGCAGCTTGGTGGCAGGTCGTGAGCAGTACGTC. Translation: CASSLVAGREQYV.

This clonotype was counted only a few times. The chain recombines TRBV12-3 or TRBV12-4 with TRBJ2-7; 15 bases are a match to TRBD2. The trim removed 1 base at V and 3 bases at J, leaving 1 base unmatched. The CDR3 totals 16 residues. The CDR3 nucleotides are TGTGCCAGCAGTTTAGGGACTAGCGGGAGGGACTACGAGCAGTACTTC. This gives the protein CASSLGTSGRDYEQYF.